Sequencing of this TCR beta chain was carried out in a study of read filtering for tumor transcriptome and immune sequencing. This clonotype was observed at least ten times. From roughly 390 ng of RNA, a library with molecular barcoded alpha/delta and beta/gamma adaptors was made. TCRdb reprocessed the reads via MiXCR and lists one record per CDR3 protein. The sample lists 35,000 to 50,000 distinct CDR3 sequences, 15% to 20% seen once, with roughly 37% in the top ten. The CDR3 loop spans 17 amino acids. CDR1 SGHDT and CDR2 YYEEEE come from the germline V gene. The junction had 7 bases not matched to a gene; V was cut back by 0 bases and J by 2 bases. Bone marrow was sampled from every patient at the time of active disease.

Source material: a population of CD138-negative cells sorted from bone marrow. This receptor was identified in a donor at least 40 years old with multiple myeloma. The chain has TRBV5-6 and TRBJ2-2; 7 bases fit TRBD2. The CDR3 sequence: CASSLGPSGINTGELFF. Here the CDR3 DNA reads TGTGCCAGCAGCTTGGGCCCCAGCGGGATTAACACCGGGGAGCTGTTTTTT.